Below, 4 T cell receptor beta chains from the same sample are listed, as sequenced in a study of shared clonotypes between healthy human individuals. Selected positively for CCR7 and CD45RO-negative, naive CD8 cells excluded terminally differentiated effector memory CD45RA+ cells. Generated by immunoSEQ multiplex PCR, the TCRdb table keeps only in-frame clones and is missing some. The sample has some 2.1 million clones; over 85% are singletons. Sample: naive CD8+ T cells from PBMCs. These receptor sequences come from a man younger than 35 in good health. Some clones in this sample may be carry-over from other donors' samples.

The V and J genes are TRBV19 and TRBJ2-1; 8 bases fit TRBD2. CDR3 length: 18 amino acids. J gave up 0 bases and V 2 bases, and 9 bases lay outside the gene matches. The germline V gene has CDR1 LNHDA and CDR2 SQIVND (reference sequence). The CDR3 DNA follows: TGTGCCAGTAGTATACGGGGGGTGAGCGGGAGCTCCTACAATGAGCAGTTCTTC. As protein: CASSIRGVSGSSYNEQFF.

The genes are TRBV28 and TRBJ2-7; possible D gene TRBD1, 7 bases. The CDR3 extends over 12 amino acids. The germline V gene encodes CDR1 MDHEN and CDR2 SYDVKM. V was cut by 7 bases and J by 6 bases, with 13 bases left in between. This chain's CDR3 is CASKEGAREQYF. In DNA, the CDR3 is TGTGCCAGCAAGGAGGGGGCGCGCGAGCAGTACTTC.

This clone was recorded a few times. The V gene is TRBV7-2, the J gene TRBJ2-7, with TRBD1 identical over 8 bases. After removal of 5 bases from V and 2 bases from J, the junction contained 5 bases not matched to a gene. CDR1 is SGHTA and CDR2 is FQGNSA in the germline V gene. This CDR3 comprises 14 residues. In DNA form, the CDR3 reads TGTGCCAGCAGCGCCGGGACAGGACCCTACGAGCAGTACTTC. Residues: CASSAGTGPYEQYF.

The chain carries TRBV28 and TRBJ1-3; 8 bases align to TRBD1. The CDR3 loop spans 16 amino acids. In germline, CDR1 is MDHEN, CDR2 SYDVKM. J was trimmed by 0 bases and V by 5 bases; bases with no gene match: 6. The CDR3 region is CASSETGAFSGNTIYF. In nucleotides, the CDR3 is TGTGCCAGCAGTGAGACAGGGGCCTTCTCTGGAAACACCATATATTTT.